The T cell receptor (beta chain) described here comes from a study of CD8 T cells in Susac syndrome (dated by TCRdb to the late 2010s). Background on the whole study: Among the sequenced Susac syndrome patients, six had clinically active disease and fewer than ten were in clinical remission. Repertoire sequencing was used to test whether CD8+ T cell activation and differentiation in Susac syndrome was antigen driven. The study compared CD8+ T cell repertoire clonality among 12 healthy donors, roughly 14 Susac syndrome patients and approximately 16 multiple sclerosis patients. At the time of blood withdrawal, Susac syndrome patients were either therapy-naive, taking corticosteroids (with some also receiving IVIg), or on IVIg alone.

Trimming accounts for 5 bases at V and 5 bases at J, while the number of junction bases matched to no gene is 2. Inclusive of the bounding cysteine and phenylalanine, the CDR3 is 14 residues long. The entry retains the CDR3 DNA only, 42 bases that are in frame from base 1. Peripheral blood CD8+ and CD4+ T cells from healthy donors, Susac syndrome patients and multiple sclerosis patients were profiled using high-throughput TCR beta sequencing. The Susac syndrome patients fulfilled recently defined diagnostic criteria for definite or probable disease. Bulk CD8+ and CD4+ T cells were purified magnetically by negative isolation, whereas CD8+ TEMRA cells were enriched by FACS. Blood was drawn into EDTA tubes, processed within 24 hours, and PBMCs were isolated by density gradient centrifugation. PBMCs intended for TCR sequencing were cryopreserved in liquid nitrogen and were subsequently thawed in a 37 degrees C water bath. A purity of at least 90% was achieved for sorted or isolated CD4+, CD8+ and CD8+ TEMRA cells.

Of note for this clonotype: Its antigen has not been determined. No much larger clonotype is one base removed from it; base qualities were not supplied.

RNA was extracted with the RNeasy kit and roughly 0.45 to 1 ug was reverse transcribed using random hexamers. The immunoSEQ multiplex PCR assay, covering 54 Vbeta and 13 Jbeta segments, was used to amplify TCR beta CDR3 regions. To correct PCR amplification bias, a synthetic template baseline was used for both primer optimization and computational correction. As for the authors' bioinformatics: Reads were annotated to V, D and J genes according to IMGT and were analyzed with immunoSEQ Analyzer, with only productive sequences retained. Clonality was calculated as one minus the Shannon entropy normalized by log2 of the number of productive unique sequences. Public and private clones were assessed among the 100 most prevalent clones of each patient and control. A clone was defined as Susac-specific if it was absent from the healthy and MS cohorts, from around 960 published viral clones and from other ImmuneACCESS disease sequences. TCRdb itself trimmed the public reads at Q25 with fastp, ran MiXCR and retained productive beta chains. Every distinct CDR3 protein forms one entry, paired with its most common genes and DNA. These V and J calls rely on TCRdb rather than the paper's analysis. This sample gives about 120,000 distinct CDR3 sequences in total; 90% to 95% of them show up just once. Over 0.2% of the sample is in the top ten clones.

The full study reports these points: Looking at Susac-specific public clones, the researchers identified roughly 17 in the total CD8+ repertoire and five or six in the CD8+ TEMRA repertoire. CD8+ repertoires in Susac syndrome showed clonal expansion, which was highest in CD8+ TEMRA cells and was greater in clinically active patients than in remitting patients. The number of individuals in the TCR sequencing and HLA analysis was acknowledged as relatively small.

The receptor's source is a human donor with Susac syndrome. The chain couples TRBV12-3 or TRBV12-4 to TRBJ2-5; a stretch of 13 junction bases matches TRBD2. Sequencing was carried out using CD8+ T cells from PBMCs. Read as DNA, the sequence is TGTGCCAGCAGTAGACTAGCGGGAGGTGAGACCCAGTACTTC. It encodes CASSRLAGGETQYF.